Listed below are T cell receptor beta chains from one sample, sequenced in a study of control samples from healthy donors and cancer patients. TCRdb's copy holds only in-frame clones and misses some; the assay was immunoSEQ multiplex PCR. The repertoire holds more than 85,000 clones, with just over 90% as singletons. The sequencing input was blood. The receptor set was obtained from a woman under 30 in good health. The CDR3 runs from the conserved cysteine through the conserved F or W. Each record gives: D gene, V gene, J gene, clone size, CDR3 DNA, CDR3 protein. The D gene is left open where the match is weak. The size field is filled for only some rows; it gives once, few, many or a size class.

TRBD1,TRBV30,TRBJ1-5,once,TGTGCCTGGAGTCCCTACAGGGGGGCCGGCAATCAGCCCCAGCATTTT,CAWSPYRGAGNQPQHF
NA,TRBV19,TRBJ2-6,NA,TGTGCCAGTAGTAGTGCACCGAAGATTCAAATTTCTGGGGCCAACGTCCTGACTTTC,CASSSAPKIQISGANVLTF
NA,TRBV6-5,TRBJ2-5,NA,TGTGCCAGCAGTTACTTGGGGGCCTCAAAGACCCAGTACTTC,CASSYLGASKTQYF
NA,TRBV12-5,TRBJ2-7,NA,TGTGCTAGTGGTTTGGACAGCTACGAGCAGTACTTC,CASGLDSYEQYF
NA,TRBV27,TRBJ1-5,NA,TGTGCCAGCAGTTCCCTTGATGGGGGCAATCAGCCCCAGCATTTT,CASSSLDGGNQPQHF
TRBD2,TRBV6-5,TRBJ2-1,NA,TGTGCCAGCAGTTACGGACTAGCGGGGGCCAATGAGCAGTTCTTC,CASSYGLAGANEQFF
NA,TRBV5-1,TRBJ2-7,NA,TGCGCCAGCAGCTTGTCCTCGGAGGGATCCACCTACGAGCAGTACTTC,CASSLSSEGSTYEQYF
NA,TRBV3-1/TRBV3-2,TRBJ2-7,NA,TGTGCCAGCAGCCAGAGTTACCCTTCCTACGAGCAGTACTTC,CASSQSYPSYEQYF
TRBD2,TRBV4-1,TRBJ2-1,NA,TGCGCCAGCAGCCAAGCCGGGACTAGCGGGTACAATGAGCAGTTCTTC,CASSQAGTSGYNEQFF
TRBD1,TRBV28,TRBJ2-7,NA,TGTGCCAGCAGTTTACCGGACAGGTTTTCCGAGCAGTACTTC,CASSLPDRFSEQYF
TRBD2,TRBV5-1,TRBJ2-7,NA,TGCGCCAGCGGCCCACTAGCGGGGGGCTACGAGCAGTACTTC,CASGPLAGGYEQYF
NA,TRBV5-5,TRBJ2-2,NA,TGTGCCAGCAGCTTGGGGCCATACACCGGGGAGCTGTTTTTT,CASSLGPYTGELFF
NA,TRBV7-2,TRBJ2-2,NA,TGTGCCAGCAGCAAGGTAGCCCAAGACACCGGGGAGCTGTTTTTT,CASSKVAQDTGELFF
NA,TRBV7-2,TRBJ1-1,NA,TGTGCCAGCAGCTTAGCAGGGGTTAACACTGAAGCTTTCTTT,CASSLAGVNTEAFF
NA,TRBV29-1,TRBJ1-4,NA,TGCAGCGCCGAGAAAAGGGGGGAAAAACTGTTTTTT,CSAEKRGEKLFF
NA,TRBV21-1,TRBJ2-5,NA,TGTGCCAGCAGCCCCCGCGGGAGGGTCGAGGGCACGGCTCGAGAGACCCAGTACTTC,CASSPRGRVEGTARETQYF
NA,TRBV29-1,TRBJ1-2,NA,TGCAGCGTTGGGCCCGTCGGGGGCTACACCTTC,CSVGPVGGYTF
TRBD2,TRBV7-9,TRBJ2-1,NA,TGTGCCAGCAGCTCAGACCCCGGGACTAGCGATGAGCAGTTCTTC,CASSSDPGTSDEQFF
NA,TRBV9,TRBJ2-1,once,TGTGCCAGCAGCGTAGGCTCCAGCGGGTCCTACAATGAGCAGTTCTTC,CASSVGSSGSYNEQFF
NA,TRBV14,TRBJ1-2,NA,TGTGCCAGCAGCCAAGCCAGCCCTAACTATGGCTACACCTTC,CASSQASPNYGYTF
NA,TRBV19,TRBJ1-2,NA,TGTGCCAGTAGTCCGCTCACGGGTGCCTATGGCTACACCTTC,CASSPLTGAYGYTF
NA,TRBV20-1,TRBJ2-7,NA,TGCAGTGCTAGGGACAACTGGGAGCAGTACTTC,CSARDNWEQYF
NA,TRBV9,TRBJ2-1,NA,TGTGCCAGCAGCGTAGGGACTGGCAATGAGCAGTTCTTC,CASSVGTGNEQFF
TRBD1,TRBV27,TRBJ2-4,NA,TGTGCCAGCAGTTCCCGACAGGGTTGGAACATTCAGTACTTC,CASSSRQGWNIQYF
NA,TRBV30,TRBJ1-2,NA,TGTGCCTGGAGTGGCAGGAGGAGTGGCTACACCTTC,CAWSGRRSGYTF
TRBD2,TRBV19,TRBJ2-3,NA,TGTGCCAGTAGGAAGGGACTAGCGGGACTCACAGATACGCAGTATTTT,CASRKGLAGLTDTQYF
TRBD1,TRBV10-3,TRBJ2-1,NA,TGTGCCATCAGCTCAGGGGGATACAATGAGCAGTTCTTC,CAISSGGYNEQFF
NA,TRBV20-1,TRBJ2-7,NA,TGCAGTGCTAGTGACAGACTAAGTGGGAGCTTCTTAAGCTCCTACGAGCAGTACTTC,CSASDRLSGSFLSSYEQYF
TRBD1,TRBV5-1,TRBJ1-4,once,TGCGCCAGCAGCCTCGCCTCGGACAGGAATGAAAAACTGTTTTTT,CASSLASDRNEKLFF